Listed below are T cell receptor beta chains from one sample, sequenced in a study of cytomegalovirus exposure and HLA in healthy donors. Using immunoSEQ multiplex PCR, the repertoire was profiled, and TCRdb retains in-frame clones only, with some absent. The table has about 140,000 clones, over 75% seen once. Material: PBMCs. The receptors here all came from a female donor in good health and CMV-seronegative. Each CDR3 is given with its conserved first and last residue. The order of the fields is clone size, D gene, V gene, J gene, CDR3 DNA, CDR3 protein. D genes are given only for firm matches. Clone size is not always given. Where it is, it says once, few, many or a class for expanded clones.

size: few
D: NA
V: TRBV5-1
J: TRBJ1-5
DNA: TGCGCCAGCAGCTTGGACGGGAATCAGCCCCAGCATTTT
CDR3: CASSLDGNQPQHF

size: NA
D: NA
V: TRBV7-9
J: TRBJ1-2
DNA: TGTGCCAGCAGCTTGGGTGGTGGACAACTCTATGGCTACACCTTC
CDR3: CASSLGGGQLYGYTF

size: few
D: NA
V: TRBV29-1
J: TRBJ1-2
DNA: TGCAGCGTCACCGGGGAGCTTACATCCAACTATGGCTACACCTTC
CDR3: CSVTGELTSNYGYTF

size: NA
D: NA
V: TRBV13
J: TRBJ2-1
DNA: TGTGCCAGCAGCTCGGGGAGCGATGAGCAGTTCTTC
CDR3: CASSSGSDEQFF

size: NA
D: TRBD2
V: TRBV11-2
J: TRBJ2-7
DNA: TGTGCCAGCAGCTTAGATCGTACGGGAGGGAGCAACGAGCAGTACTTC
CDR3: CASSLDRTGGSNEQYF

size: NA
D: TRBD2
V: TRBV5-6
J: TRBJ2-1
DNA: TGTGCCAGCAGCTTGGGGGCGGGGCCGGGACTAACCTACAATGAGCAGTTCTTC
CDR3: CASSLGAGPGLTYNEQFF

size: NA
D: NA
V: TRBV29-1
J: TRBJ1-2
DNA: TGCAGCGTTGATGGGCCTGGACAGTCCTATGGCTACACCTTC
CDR3: CSVDGPGQSYGYTF

size: few
D: NA
V: TRBV2
J: TRBJ1-2
DNA: TGTGCCAGCAGTGTTGCAGGGGACTATGGCTACACCTTC
CDR3: CASSVAGDYGYTF

size: NA
D: TRBD1
V: TRBV7-9
J: TRBJ1-3
DNA: TGTGCCAGCAGCCCCGGGACAGACTCTGGAAACACCATATATTTT
CDR3: CASSPGTDSGNTIYF

size: NA
D: NA
V: TRBV28
J: TRBJ2-7
DNA: TGTGCCAGCAGCCTGGGACTTTGGGAGCAGTACTTC
CDR3: CASSLGLWEQYF

size: NA
D: NA
V: TRBV5-1
J: TRBJ2-7
DNA: TGCGCCAGCAGCTTGGCGAGGGGGAGCGAGCAGTACTTC
CDR3: CASSLARGSEQYF

size: NA
D: NA
V: TRBV5-8
J: TRBJ2-6
DNA: TGTGCCAGCAGCTTGGAATGGGGGGACTCTGGGGCCAACGTCCTGACTTTC
CDR3: CASSLEWGDSGANVLTF

size: NA
D: NA
V: TRBV6-4
J: TRBJ1-1
DNA: TGTGCCAGCAGTGACGGGGAGGAAACTGAAGCTTTCTTT
CDR3: CASSDGEETEAFF

size: NA
D: TRBD1
V: TRBV4-2
J: TRBJ1-2
DNA: TGTGCCAGCAGCCAAGATGAAATCGGGGGACAGGGGTATGGCTACACCTTC
CDR3: CASSQDEIGGQGYGYTF

size: NA
D: NA
V: TRBV11-2
J: TRBJ2-1
DNA: TGTGCCAGCAGCTTAGGGGCGTGGGAGCCGTCCCATGAGCAGTTCTTC
CDR3: CASSLGAWEPSHEQFF

size: NA
D: NA
V: TRBV14
J: TRBJ2-1
DNA: TGTGCCAGCAGCCAAGAAGGAGCGACCTACTACAATGAGCAGTTCTTC
CDR3: CASSQEGATYYNEQFF

size: NA
D: TRBD1
V: TRBV25-1
J: TRBJ1-1
DNA: TGTGCCAGCAGTGAGATTGGACAGGGGGGCACTGAAGCTTTCTTT
CDR3: CASSEIGQGGTEAFF

size: NA
D: TRBD2
V: TRBV6-1
J: TRBJ2-7
DNA: TGTGCCACCGATAGCGGGAGCCTCTCCTACGAGCAGTACTTC
CDR3: CATDSGSLSYEQYF

size: few
D: TRBD1
V: TRBV15
J: TRBJ2-1
DNA: TGTGCCACCAGCAGAGGACAGGGTACTCACAATGAGCAGTTCTTC
CDR3: CATSRGQGTHNEQFF

size: few
D: TRBD1
V: TRBV6-1
J: TRBJ2-7
DNA: TGTGCCAGCAGTGTGACAGGGCAGCAGTACTTC
CDR3: CASSVTGQQYF